The entry below gives a single TCR beta chain sequence along with its context. Sequencing used immunoSEQ multiplex PCR; TCRdb keeps in-frame clones, though not all of them. The data hold 70,000 or so clones, with approximately 80% observed a single time. The source of the sample is a study of OX40 agonist ivuxolimab in advanced cancers. Germline V CDR1 and CDR2: SGHTS, YDEGEE. V lost 4 bases and J lost 6; bases outside the gene matches: 3. The CDR3 has 13 residues. This specimen was CD4+ or CD8+ T cells sorted from blood, taken in a trial of the OX40 agonist ivuxolimab. The clonotype comes from an adult with an advanced solid tumor such as melanoma, head and neck, liver or kidney cancer. The rearrangement links TRBV5-8 to TRBJ1-2; 10 positions match TRBD1. CDR3 DNA: TGTGCCAGCAGCATCGGACAGGGGGATGGCTACACCTTC. Translated, it gives CASSIGQGDGYTF.